This TCR beta chain was identified in a study of blood T cell repertoires in COVID-19. Study-level information: COVID-19 samples collected from the United States, Italy and Spain covered acute and convalescent phases. PBMCs, B-cell-depleted T cells, or T cells were the source of the cDNA or gDNA that made up the material.

Original processing methods: Amplification with reference gene primers provided the estimates of nucleated cell counts. Method: immunoSEQ multiplex PCR; TCRdb's copy keeps in-frame clones and lacks some. The V and J calls and clone size were taken over from that table, and D and trimming were inferred from the DNA. The data contain under 400,000 clones, roughly 89% of them singletons. The CDR3 is 12 residues long. V was pared by 4 bases and J by 1 base, with 7 bases between. From germline, CDR1 is SQVTM and CDR2 ANQGSEA. Of note for this clone: Other DNA sequences within the sample encode an identical CDR3.

The specimen sequenced was peripheral blood. The clonotype originates from a man aged 18 to 35 with active or convalescent COVID-19. The chain couples TRBV29-1 to TRBJ1-1; no definite D call. CDR3 sequence (DNA): TGCAGCGTTGGGCACCGGAACACTGAAGCTTTCTTT. This translates into CSVGHRNTEAFF.